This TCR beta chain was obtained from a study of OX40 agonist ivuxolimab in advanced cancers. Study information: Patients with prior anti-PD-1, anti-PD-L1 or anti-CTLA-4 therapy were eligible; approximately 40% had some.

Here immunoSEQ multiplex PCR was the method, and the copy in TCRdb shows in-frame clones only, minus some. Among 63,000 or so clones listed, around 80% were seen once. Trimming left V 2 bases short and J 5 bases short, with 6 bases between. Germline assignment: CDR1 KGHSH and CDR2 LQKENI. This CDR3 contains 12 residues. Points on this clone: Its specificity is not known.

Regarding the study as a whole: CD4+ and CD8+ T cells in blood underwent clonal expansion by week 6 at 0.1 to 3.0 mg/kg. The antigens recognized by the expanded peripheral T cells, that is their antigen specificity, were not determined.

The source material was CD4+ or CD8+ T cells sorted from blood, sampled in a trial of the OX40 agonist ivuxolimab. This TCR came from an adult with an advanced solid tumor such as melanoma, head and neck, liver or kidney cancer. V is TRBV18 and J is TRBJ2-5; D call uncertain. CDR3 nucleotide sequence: TGTGCCAGCTCACCATTAGAGGAGACCCAGTACTTC. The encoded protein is CASSPLEETQYF.